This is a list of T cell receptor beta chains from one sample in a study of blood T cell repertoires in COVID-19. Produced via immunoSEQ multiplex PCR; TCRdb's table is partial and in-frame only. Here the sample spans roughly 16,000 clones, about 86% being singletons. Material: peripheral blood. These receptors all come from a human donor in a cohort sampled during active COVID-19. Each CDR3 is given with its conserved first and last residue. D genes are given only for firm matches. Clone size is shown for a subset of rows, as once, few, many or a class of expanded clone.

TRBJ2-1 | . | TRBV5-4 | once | CASRQDPGTGNEQFF | TGTGCCAGCAGGCAGGACCCCGGGACTGGAAATGAGCAGTTCTTC
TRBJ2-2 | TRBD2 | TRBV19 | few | CASSEPGLARKLGELFF | TGTGCCAGTAGCGAGCCGGGACTAGCGCGAAAGTTAGGGGAGCTGTTTTTT
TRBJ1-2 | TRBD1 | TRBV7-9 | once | CASSFTTGTYGYTF | TGTGCCAGCAGCTTCACGACAGGGACCTATGGCTACACCTTC
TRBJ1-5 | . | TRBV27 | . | CASSSYSNQPQHF | TGTGCCAGCAGTTCGTATAGCAATCAGCCCCAGCATTTT
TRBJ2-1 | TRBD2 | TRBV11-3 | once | CASSLVAGGHEQFF | TGTGCCAGCAGCTTGGTAGCGGGAGGCCATGAGCAGTTCTTC
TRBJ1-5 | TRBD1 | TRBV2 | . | CASSRDREDQPQHF | TGTGCCAGCAGTCGGGACAGGGAGGATCAGCCCCAGCATTTT
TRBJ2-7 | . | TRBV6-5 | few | CASSYTDMYEQYF | TGTGCCAGCAGTTACACCGACATGTACGAGCAGTACTTC
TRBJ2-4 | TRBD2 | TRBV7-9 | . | CASRKLAPKNIQYF | TGTGCCAGCAGAAAACTAGCGCCCAAAAACATTCAGTACTTC
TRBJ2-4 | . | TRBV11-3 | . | CASSRNYGDIQYF | TGTGCCAGCAGCCGGAACTACGGAGACATTCAGTACTTC
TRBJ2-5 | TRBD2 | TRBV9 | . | CASSVGWTSDQETQYF | TGTGCCAGCAGCGTAGGATGGACTAGCGACCAAGAGACCCAGTACTTC
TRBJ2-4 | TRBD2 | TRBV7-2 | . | CASSYLAGGNIQYF | TGTGCCAGCAGCTACCTAGCGGGAGGTAACATTCAGTACTTC
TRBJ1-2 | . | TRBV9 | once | CASSVETGNYGYTF | TGTGCCAGCAGCGTAGAAACAGGGAACTATGGCTACACCTTC